A selection of T cell receptor beta chains follows, all from one sample in a study of blood T cell repertoires in COVID-19. Clones were sequenced by immunoSEQ multiplex PCR, and TCRdb holds only the in-frame ones, with some missing. The data show under 55,000 clones, 65% to 80% seen once. Sequencing was carried out using peripheral blood. These receptors all come from a man aged 70 or older with acute or convalescent COVID-19. Both conserved end residues are part of each CDR3. Each record gives: clone size, J gene, V gene, D gene, CDR3 DNA, CDR3 protein. The D gene is left open where the match is weak. Clone size appears in some rows only: once, few, many, or a class for an expanded clone.

abundance: once
j_gene: TRBJ2-1
v_gene: TRBV2
d_gene: TRBD2
CDR3nt: TGTGCCAGCAGTCATAGCGGGCTTTCCTACAATGAGCAGTTCTTC
CDR3aa: CASSHSGLSYNEQFF

abundance: NA
j_gene: TRBJ1-2
v_gene: TRBV10-3
d_gene: NA
CDR3nt: TGTGCCATCAGTGAGGAGATCTACTATGGCTACACCTTC
CDR3aa: CAISEEIYYGYTF

abundance: NA
j_gene: TRBJ1-2
v_gene: TRBV19
d_gene: NA
CDR3nt: TGTGCCAGTAGTTCGTCCGGGATGGGTGGCTACACCTTC
CDR3aa: CASSSSGMGGYTF

abundance: few
j_gene: TRBJ1-2
v_gene: TRBV5-1
d_gene: NA
CDR3nt: TGCGCCAGCAGCTTGGGGCAAATCTATGGCTACACCTTC
CDR3aa: CASSLGQIYGYTF

abundance: NA
j_gene: TRBJ1-2
v_gene: TRBV6-6
d_gene: NA
CDR3nt: TGTGCCAGCAGTTACTACGCTTTAACAGATTTGGCTGGCTACACCTTC
CDR3aa: CASSYYALTDLAGYTF

abundance: NA
j_gene: TRBJ1-1
v_gene: TRBV5-1
d_gene: NA
CDR3nt: TGCGCCAGCAGCTTGGACATTTTGCCTGAAGCTTTCTTT
CDR3aa: CASSLDILPEAFF

abundance: once
j_gene: TRBJ1-3
v_gene: TRBV12-2
d_gene: NA
CDR3nt: TGTGCAAGTCGCCCACCGGGGAGGAAAACTTCTGGAAACACCATATATTTT
CDR3aa: CASRPPGRKTSGNTIYF

abundance: once
j_gene: TRBJ1-3
v_gene: TRBV9
d_gene: NA
CDR3nt: TGTGCCACGGCCCCGGGACACTCTGGAAACACCATATATTTT
CDR3aa: CATAPGHSGNTIYF

abundance: NA
j_gene: TRBJ2-1
v_gene: TRBV9
d_gene: NA
CDR3nt: TGTGCCAGCAGCACGGGACTTTACAATGAGCAGTTCTTC
CDR3aa: CASSTGLYNEQFF

abundance: NA
j_gene: TRBJ2-2
v_gene: TRBV30
d_gene: TRBD1
CDR3nt: TGTGCCTGGCGACCCTTGGGGCAGGGGGTTACCGGGGAGCTGTTTTTT
CDR3aa: CAWRPLGQGVTGELFF

abundance: NA
j_gene: TRBJ2-5
v_gene: TRBV11-2
d_gene: TRBD1
CDR3nt: TGTGCCAGCAGCTTCGACAGGGACGAGACCCAGTACTTC
CDR3aa: CASSFDRDETQYF

abundance: few
j_gene: TRBJ2-7
v_gene: TRBV28
d_gene: NA
CDR3nt: TGTGCCAGCAGTTTCAGTGTCGCCTACGAGCAGTACTTC
CDR3aa: CASSFSVAYEQYF

abundance: NA
j_gene: TRBJ1-2
v_gene: TRBV30
d_gene: TRBD1
CDR3nt: TGTGCCTGGAGTAGGGGGACAGGGTACGGTGGCTACACCTTC
CDR3aa: CAWSRGTGYGGYTF

abundance: few
j_gene: TRBJ2-1
v_gene: TRBV16
d_gene: TRBD2
CDR3nt: TGTGCCAGCAGCCAATATGCTAGCGGCAATGAGCAGTTCTTC
CDR3aa: CASSQYASGNEQFF

abundance: NA
j_gene: TRBJ2-2
v_gene: TRBV27
d_gene: TRBD2
CDR3nt: TGTGCCAGCAGTTTGCGGGGGAGGTTGGCCGGGGAGCTGTTTTTT
CDR3aa: CASSLRGRLAGELFF

abundance: once
j_gene: TRBJ2-5
v_gene: TRBV6-5
d_gene: NA
CDR3nt: TGTGCCAGCAGCCGACAAACTAGGAACCTATGGACCCAGTACTTC
CDR3aa: CASSRQTRNLWTQYF

abundance: NA
j_gene: TRBJ2-1
v_gene: TRBV7-9
d_gene: NA
CDR3nt: TGTGCCAGCAGCTTAGCGGGAGCCGACAATGAGCAGTTCTTC
CDR3aa: CASSLAGADNEQFF

abundance: few
j_gene: TRBJ2-7
v_gene: TRBV7-2
d_gene: TRBD2
CDR3nt: TGTGCCAGCAGCTTAGGGCTAGCGGCGATCTACGAGCAGTACTTC
CDR3aa: CASSLGLAAIYEQYF

abundance: NA
j_gene: TRBJ1-1
v_gene: TRBV19
d_gene: TRBD1
CDR3nt: TGTGCCACCCAACCGACAGGGAATCGTCCTGAAGCTTTCTTT
CDR3aa: CATQPTGNRPEAFF

abundance: many
j_gene: TRBJ1-1
v_gene: TRBV6-6
d_gene: NA
CDR3nt: TGTGCCAGCAGCGAAGGGGGTCTGAACACTGAAGCTTTCTTT
CDR3aa: CASSEGGLNTEAFF

abundance: few
j_gene: TRBJ2-3
v_gene: TRBV29-1
d_gene: TRBD2
CDR3nt: TGCAGCGTCCCGGGACTAGCGGGAGAGGGGACAGATACGCAGTATTTT
CDR3aa: CSVPGLAGEGTDTQYF

abundance: few
j_gene: TRBJ1-2
v_gene: TRBV20-1
d_gene: NA
CDR3nt: TGCAGTGCTAGTGACGACAGACCGTCCGGCTACACCTTC
CDR3aa: CSASDDRPSGYTF

abundance: NA
j_gene: TRBJ1-2
v_gene: TRBV7-2
d_gene: TRBD1
CDR3nt: TGTGCCAGCAGCTTAATGGGACAGGGGGCCTTAGCTAACTATGGCTACACCTTC
CDR3aa: CASSLMGQGALANYGYTF

abundance: once
j_gene: TRBJ2-3
v_gene: TRBV7-8
d_gene: TRBD2
CDR3nt: TGTGCCAGCACCTGGGCGGGAGGGCCCGCAGATACGCAGTATTTT
CDR3aa: CASTWAGGPADTQYF

abundance: few
j_gene: TRBJ2-2
v_gene: TRBV7-6
d_gene: TRBD2
CDR3nt: TGTGCCAGCAGCTTGGGGACTAGTAAGACCGGGGAGCTGTTTTTT
CDR3aa: CASSLGTSKTGELFF

abundance: few
j_gene: TRBJ2-1
v_gene: TRBV11-2
d_gene: TRBD1
CDR3nt: TGTGCCAGCAGCGCGAACAGGGGGAATGAGCAGTTCTTC
CDR3aa: CASSANRGNEQFF

abundance: NA
j_gene: TRBJ1-3
v_gene: TRBV3-1/TRBV3-2
d_gene: NA
CDR3nt: TGTGCCAGCAGCCAAGGCCTGCGAGGCCCGGACACCATATATTTT
CDR3aa: CASSQGLRGPDTIYF

abundance: NA
j_gene: TRBJ1-2
v_gene: TRBV5-1
d_gene: NA
CDR3nt: TGCGCCAGCAGCTTGGCCGAGGGCCTCTATGGCTACACCTTC
CDR3aa: CASSLAEGLYGYTF

abundance: once
j_gene: TRBJ2-1
v_gene: TRBV14
d_gene: NA
CDR3nt: TGTGCCAGCAGCCAAGAAATTCTGGCGGGATCTCCGGTCCTTGAGCAGTTCTTC
CDR3aa: CASSQEILAGSPVLEQFF

abundance: NA
j_gene: TRBJ2-3
v_gene: TRBV3-1/TRBV3-2
d_gene: NA
CDR3nt: TGTGCCAGCAGCCGACTGACAGATACGCAGTATTTT
CDR3aa: CASSRLTDTQYF

abundance: NA
j_gene: TRBJ1-6
v_gene: TRBV7-9
d_gene: NA
CDR3nt: TGTGCCAGCAGCTTAGCGGGGGCCGACAATTCACCCCTCCACTTT
CDR3aa: CASSLAGADNSPLHF